This T cell receptor beta chain was observed in a study of blood T cell repertoires in COVID-19. Study-wide context: Acute and convalescent COVID-19 specimens originated in the United States, Italy and Spain. From T cells, B-cell-depleted T cells, or PBMCs came the material, which was cDNA or gDNA.

Germline-derived CDR1 and CDR2 are SQVTM and ANQGSEA. The CDR3 runs 14 residues. Trimming cost V 3 bases and J 4 bases; bases outside gene matches: 7. Methods used by the authors: Amplification from reference gene primers served as the basis for estimated nucleated cell counts. Measured with immunoSEQ multiplex PCR; TCRdb has only the in-frame clones, and not every one. V, J and clone size are taken as reported in that table, and D and trimming were inferred from the DNA itself. Here the sample spans under 300,000 clones, approximately 86% being singletons. The clonotype originates from a woman younger than 45 with acute or convalescent COVID-19. The J gene is TRBJ1-2, the V gene TRBV29-1; the match to TRBD1 covers 8 bases. Material for sequencing was peripheral blood. The DNA for the CDR3 is TGCAGCGTTGATGTTCAGGGGGCAACCTATGGCTACACCTTC. This codes for CSVDVQGATYGYTF.